The 30 T cell receptor beta chains in this list originate from one sample, sequenced in a study of molecular identifiers for immune sequencing clone quantification. TCRdb re-analysed the PCR reads in MiXCR, keeping a single row per CDR3 protein. The sample holds about 640,000 distinct CDR3 sequences; just under 20% are singletons and the top ten take 0.75% to 0.95%. Sample: naive CD8+ T cells from blood, with Jurkat cell RNA spiked in. Subset meaning: FACS-sorted CD8+CD4-CCR7+CD45RA+ naive T cells. These receptor sequences come from a human donor in good health. Some libraries in this study had Jurkat cell RNA spiked in.

The rearrangement links TRBV4-1 to TRBJ1-1; possibly TRBD1 for D (6 bases). Germline loops: CDR1 MGHRA, CDR2 YSYEKL. The CDR3 extends over 13 amino acids. Trimming removed 1 base from V and 4 bases from J, with 7 bases in between. The DNA of the CDR3 is TGCGCCAGCAGCCAAGGACAGGCCACTGAAGCTTTCTTT. Translation gives CASSQGQATEAFF.

The chain is built from TRBV3-1 and TRBJ2-7, with a possible D match to TRBD2 (6 bases). CDR3 size: 16 residues. The V and J ends lost 4 bases and 4 bases respectively, with 20 bases between them. Germline V gene lookup returns CDR1 LGHDT and CDR2 YNNKEL (reference sequence). The CDR3 loop is CASSPYEPWEAYEQYF. CDR3 nucleotides: TGTGCCAGCAGCCCATATGAACCGTGGGAGGCGTACGAGCAGTACTTC.

A remark on this clonotype: This may arise from a read error, as a much more abundant clone is one base away. CDR3 sequence (DNA): TGTGCCAGCAGCCCCGTGGGGGGGGCGAGCACTGAAGCTTTCTTT. Encoded protein: CASSPVGGASTEAFF. This sequence joins TRBV9 and TRBJ1-1; D is perhaps TRBD1 (6 bases). Germline CDR1 SGDLS, CDR2 YYNGEE. Between the trimmed V and J ends, which lost 4 bases and 4 bases, there was a span of 17 bases. The CDR3 sequence is 15 residues long.

As regards this clonotype: Just one base apart from a much larger clone, this may be a read error. The J gene is TRBJ1-4, the V gene TRBV7-6; D may be TRBD1 (6 bases). Germline-derived CDR1 and CDR2 are SGHVS and FNYEAQ. V gave up 8 bases and J gave up 7 bases, with 17 bases separating them. The CDR3 covers 14 residues. Here the CDR3 reads CASGSRQASEKLFF. The DNA for the CDR3 is TGTGCCAGCGGCTCACGACAGGCGAGTGAAAAACTGTTTTTT.

This clonotype was counted between two and nine times. This sequence joins TRBV20-1 and TRBJ1-2; possible D gene TRBD1, 6 bases. Trimming took off 6 bases at V and 4 bases at J, with 9 bases between the two ends. The CDR3 is made up of 11 amino acids. Germline CDR1 is DFQATT and CDR2 is SNEGSKA (reference sequence). The DNA of the CDR3 is TGCAGTGCACGGGACATCTATGGCTACACCTTC. Translation: CSARDIYGYTF.

This clonotype was observed a few times. The CDR3 nucleotides are TGTGCCAGCACCTTACCTAGCGGAGTCTACGAGCAGTACTTC. The encoded protein is CASTLPSGVYEQYF. This chain joins TRBV6-2 or TRBV6-3 and TRBJ2-7; 7 nucleotides align to TRBD2. The CDR3 spans 14 residues. The trim removed 7 bases at V and 3 bases at J, leaving 9 bases unmatched. The germline V gene has CDR1 MNHEY and CDR2 SVGEGT.

Note on this clonotype: Because it lacks the conserved phenylalanine or tryptophan at the end, this CDR3 is likely a read error. The chain is built from TRBV5-6 and TRBJ1-1, with D unclear. Germline CDR1 is SGHDT and CDR2 is YYEEEE. V lost 2 bases to trimming and J lost 3 bases, with 14 bases between them. CDR3 length: 15 residues. The CDR3 nucleotides read TGTGCCAGCAGCTTAAAGGTTTTGGTAGACACTGAAGCTTTCTCT. This translates into CASSLKVLVDTEAFS.

Details on this clonotype: A much larger clone lies a single base off, so this may be a read error. The gene calls are TRBV28 and TRBJ2-7, with D possibly being TRBD1 (5 bases). This CDR3 is built from 12 residues. CDR1 is MDHEN and CDR2 is SYDVKM in the germline V gene. The CDR3 region has the DNA TGTGCCGGCAGCAGGGTAGCCTACGAGCAGTACTTC. Translating it yields CAGSRVAYEQYF.

A note on this clonotype: A much bigger clone sits one base away, suggesting this may be a read error. V gene TRBV10-3 combines with J gene TRBJ2-7, with 8 bases fitting TRBD1. The CDR3 has 15 amino acids. Germline CDR1 is ENHRY and CDR2 is SYGVKD. The CDR3 sequence: CALRAGDRTVYEQYF. In DNA form, the CDR3 reads TGTGCCCTCAGAGCTGGGGACAGGACAGTCTACGAGCAGTACTTC.

On this clonotype: A junction end diverges from the germline sequence, so it may reflect a read error. CDR3: CASSDNKNTEASF. The CDR3 coding sequence is TGTGCCAGCAGTGATAACAAGAACACTGAAGCTTCCTTT. The V gene is TRBV6-1, the J gene TRBJ1-1, with no clear D. This CDR3 region has 13 residues. CDR1 MNHNS and CDR2 SASEGT come from the germline V gene.

This clonotype appeared many times. The V and J genes are TRBV23-1 and TRBJ2-2, with 10 positions matching TRBD1. TRBV23-1 is an ORF for which the function is uncertain. This CDR3 comprises 19 residues. Unmatched junction bases numbered 11, after V lost 2 bases and J lost 2 bases. DNA of the CDR3: TGCGCCAGCAGTCAAATAGGACAGGGGGGGTCAATTAACACCGGGGAGCTGTTTTTT. Its translation: CASSQIGQGGSINTGELFF.

This clonotype was seen at least ten times. The chain carries TRBV5-4 and TRBJ2-5, with 8 nucleotides matching TRBD1. V trimming: 3 bases; J trimming: 5 bases; junction bases outside the gene matches: 3. Germline CDR1 reads SGHNT; CDR2 reads YYREEE (reference sequence). This CDR3 has 13 residues. The CDR3 loop reads CASSSGGPETQYF. The CDR3 DNA sequence: TGTGCCAGCAGCTCAGGGGGCCCTGAGACCCAGTACTTC.

This clonotype has a handful of counts. Compared with germline, one end of the junction differs, possibly owing to a read error. CDR3 loop: CASTQSGTDSYEQYF. The CDR3 DNA is TGTGCCAGCACCCAATCCGGGACAGACTCCTACGAGCAGTACTTC. The chain recombines TRBV16 with TRBJ2-7; 7 positions agree with TRBD1. The length of the CDR3 is 15 residues. CDR1 is KGHSY and CDR2 is FQNENV in the germline V gene.

Points on this clonotype: The CDR3 carries no conserved terminal phenylalanine or tryptophan, so it likely arises from a read error. The gene calls are TRBV7-3 and TRBJ2-2; TRBD1 or TRBD2 may be the D gene (5 bases each). The CDR3 extends over 16 amino acids. The V end was cut by 4 bases, the J end by 5 bases, with 17 bases between. Looked up from germline, CDR1 is SGHTA and CDR2 is FQGTGA. In DNA form, the CDR3 reads TGTGCCAGCAGCTCCAACTGGGGGATGGGGACCGGGGAGCTGTTTTCT. It encodes CASSSNWGMGTGELFS.

This clonotype was recorded at least ten times. The chain carries TRBV13 and TRBJ2-3, with a tentative D call TRBD1 (6 bases). The V gene's germline CDR1 is PRHDT and CDR2 FYEKMQ (reference sequence). The CDR3 is made up of 15 amino acids. The ends were cut back, 1 base at V and 7 bases at J, with 15 bases in the middle. In nucleotides, the CDR3 is TGTGCCAGCAGCTTAGCGGACAGAGGATTGAATACGCAGTATTTT. Translation: CASSLADRGLNTQYF.

The chain has TRBV12-3 or TRBV12-4 and TRBJ2-1, with 8 positions matching TRBD2. There are 17 residues in the CDR3. The junction had 10 bases not matched to a gene; V was cut back by 6 bases and J by 0 bases. The CDR3 here is CASSLPGGGASYNEQFF. In nucleotides, the CDR3 is TGTGCCAGCAGCCTTCCGGGGGGGGGGGCCTCCTACAATGAGCAGTTCTTC.

This clonotype was found many times. The chain couples TRBV30 to TRBJ2-2, with no clear D. The CDR3 is 13 residues long. Germline lookup yields CDR1 GTSNPN and CDR2 SVGIG (reference sequence). Trimming took off 2 bases at V and 3 bases at J, with 7 bases between the two ends. In DNA, the CDR3 is TGTGCCTGGAGTATCTTCGACACCGGGGAGCTGTTTTTT. Translation: CAWSIFDTGELFF.

At least ten counts were recorded for this clonotype. This chain uses TRBV7-9 with TRBJ1-1, with D perhaps TRBD1 (5 bases). Germline V gene lookup returns CDR1 SEHNR and CDR2 FQNEAQ (reference sequence). This CDR3 spans 14 amino acids. V shed 2 bases and J shed 8 bases, with 15 bases lying between them. DNA of the CDR3: TGTGCCAGCAGCTTACCTCAACCGACAGCGGAAGCTTTCTTT. Protein: CASSLPQPTAEAFF.

A note on this clonotype: A single base separates this from a much larger clone, so it may be a read error. The rearrangement uses TRBV4-2 and TRBJ2-7; 9 nucleotides match TRBD2. The germline gives CDR1 LGHNA, CDR2 YNFKEQ. The CDR3 consists of 17 residues. The CDR3 DNA follows: TGTGCCAGCAGCCAAGATCCTTTGCGCGGGGGGGCCTACGTGCAGTACTTC. It specifies CASSQDPLRGGAYVQYF.

This clonotype has at least ten counts. The V gene is TRBV2, the J gene TRBJ1-1; perhaps TRBD1 as D (5 bases). This CDR3 region has 12 residues. Trimming stripped 9 bases from V and 6 bases from J, with 14 bases between. Germline-derived CDR1 and CDR2 are SNHLY and FYNNEI. This chain's CDR3 is CASDAGIAEAFF. CDR3 coding DNA: TGTGCCAGTGACGCAGGGATCGCTGAAGCTTTCTTT.

This clonotype was seen at least ten times. V gene TRBV19 combines with J gene TRBJ2-1; D tentatively fits TRBD1 or TRBD2 (5 bases each). The CDR3 has 12 amino acids. Germline V gives CDR1 LNHDA, CDR2 SQIVND (reference sequence). V shed 10 bases and J shed 9 bases, with 16 bases lying between them. CDR3 loop: CATEGSEIEQFF. As DNA, the CDR3 is TGTGCCACTGAGGGGAGCGAGATTGAGCAGTTCTTC. The whole variable domain, remainder taken from reference TRBV19 and TRBJ2-1, is DGGITQSPKYLFRKEGQNVTLSCEQNLNHDAMYWYRQDPGQGLRLIYYSQIVNDFQKGDIAEGYSVSREKKESFPLTVTSAQKNPTAFYLCATEGSEIEQFFGPGTRLTVL.

The sample holds many counts of this clonotype. The rearrangement links TRBV14 to TRBJ2-7, with D hard to call. The V gene's germline CDR1 is SGHDN and CDR2 FVKESK. The ends were cut back, 1 base at V and 5 bases at J, with 12 bases in the middle. This CDR3 has 14 residues. The chain's CDR3 is CASSQAVTWDEQYF. The CDR3 nucleotides read TGTGCCAGCAGCCAAGCTGTCACTTGGGACGAGCAGTACTTC.

This clonotype was detected many times. The chain recombines TRBV19 with TRBJ1-4; D call uncertain. Trimming removed 1 base from V and 10 bases from J, with 7 bases in between. This CDR3 has 12 amino acids. The germline CDR1 and CDR2 sequences are LNHDA and SQIVND (reference sequence). DNA for the CDR3: TGTGCCAGTAGTATAGGGCTCGGAAAACTGTTTTTT. It encodes CASSIGLGKLFF.

The V call is TRBV11-2, the J call TRBJ2-3; D remains unclear. Germline loops: CDR1 SGHAT, CDR2 FQNNGV. V dropped 1 base and J dropped 0 bases, with 5 bases sitting between them. The CDR3 spans 14 residues. For the CDR3, the DNA is TGTGCCAGCAGCTTAGTTTTCAGCACAGATACGCAGTATTTT. Encoded protein: CASSLVFSTDTQYF.

This clonotype showed up just once. The junction and the germline gene differ at one end; a read error may be behind it. This chain joins TRBV6-6 and TRBJ2-5; no reliable D call. The CDR3 has 14 residues. The germline V gene has CDR1 MNHNY and CDR2 SVGAGI (reference sequence). The CDR3 here is CASGYSGSREAQYF. CDR3 coding DNA: TGTGCCAGCGGTTACTCGGGTAGCAGAGAGGCCCAGTACTTC.

This clonotype was observed at least ten times. V is TRBV7-9 and J is TRBJ2-1; D gene ambiguous. CDR1 and CDR2 from the germline V gene are SEHNR and FQNEAQ (reference sequence). Trimming took 5 bases from V and 7 from J, leaving 21 bases between them. CDR3 length: 16 residues. The CDR3 DNA follows: TGTGCCAGCAGCCCACGAGAAGGGTATGGCCTGAATGAGCAGTTCTTC. It is translated as CASSPREGYGLNEQFF.

To note about this clonotype: At one of its ends the junction is not consistent with the germline gene, which may arise from a read error. The chain couples TRBV12-3 or TRBV12-4 to TRBJ2-1; 9 bases are a match to TRBD2. This CDR3 has 17 residues. CDR3 loop: CAGSLTPALAGANEQFF. CDR3 bases: TGTGCCGGCAGTTTAACCCCAGCGTTAGCGGGAGCTAATGAGCAGTTCTTC.

Worth noting for this clonotype: This may be a read error: a much more frequent sequence differs by one nucleotide. The rearrangement joins TRBV7-6 to TRBJ1-1; D unclear. The CDR3 is made up of 13 amino acids. Germline CDR1 is SGHVS and CDR2 is FNYEAQ. CDR3 in DNA: TGTGCCAGCGGCTTATACGGGGTCACTGAAGCTTTCTTT. This sequence encodes CASGLYGVTEAFF.

This chain uses TRBV19 with TRBJ2-3, with 9 bases lining up with TRBD2. V was pared by 4 bases and J by 6 bases, with 2 bases of the junction left unmatched. The CDR3 length is 13 residues. Germline lookup yields CDR1 LNHDA and CDR2 SQIVND (reference sequence). CDR3 coding DNA: TGTGCCAGTAGTAGACTAGCGGACGATACGCAGTATTTT. The encoded protein is CASSRLADDTQYF.

This clonotype was counted between two and nine times. The chain couples TRBV3-1 to TRBJ2-3; D is unclear. Looked up from germline, CDR1 is LGHDT and CDR2 is YNNKEL (reference sequence). The ends were cut back, 4 bases at V and 1 base at J, with 15 bases in the middle. The CDR3 is 16 amino acids. The CDR3 DNA is TGTGCCAGCAGCCCGCTGTGGAACTATGGCACAGATACGCAGTATTTT. This translates into CASSPLWNYGTDTQYF.